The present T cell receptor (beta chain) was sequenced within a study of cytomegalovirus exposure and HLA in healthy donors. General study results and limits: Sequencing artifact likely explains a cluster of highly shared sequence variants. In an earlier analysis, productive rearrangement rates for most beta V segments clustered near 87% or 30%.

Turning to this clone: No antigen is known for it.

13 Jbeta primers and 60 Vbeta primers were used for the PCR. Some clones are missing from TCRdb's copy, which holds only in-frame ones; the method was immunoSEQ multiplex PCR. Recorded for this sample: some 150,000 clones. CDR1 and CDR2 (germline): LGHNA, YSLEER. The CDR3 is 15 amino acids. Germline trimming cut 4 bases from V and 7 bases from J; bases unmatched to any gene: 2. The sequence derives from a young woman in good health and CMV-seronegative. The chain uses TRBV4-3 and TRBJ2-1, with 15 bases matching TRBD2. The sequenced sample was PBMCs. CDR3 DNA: TGCGCCAGCAGCCCAGGGACTAGCGGGGGGAATGAGCAGTTCTTC. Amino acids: CASSPGTSGGNEQFF.